This TCR beta chain was observed in a study of cytomegalovirus exposure and HLA in healthy donors. V shed 5 bases and J shed 3 bases, with 8 bases lying between them. This CDR3 region has 13 residues. Germline V CDR1 and CDR2: SGHTA, FQGTGA. The PCR employed 60 Vbeta primers together with 13 Jbeta primers. Clones were sequenced by immunoSEQ multiplex PCR, and TCRdb holds only the in-frame ones, with some missing. The sample contains 210,000 or so clones, about 80% of which appear only once. The chain has TRBV7-3 and TRBJ2-1; D gene unclear. The TCR originated in a woman aged 50 to 65 in good health and CMV-seropositive. The specimen was PBMCs. Here the CDR3 reads CASSPDIYNEQFF. In DNA, the CDR3 is TGTGCCAGCAGCCCAGACATCTACAATGAGCAGTTCTTC. Variable domain in full (rest from reference TRBV7-3 and TRBJ2-1): GAGVSQTPSNKVTEKGKYVELRCDPISGHTALYWYRQSLGQGPEFLIYFQGTGAADDSGLPNDRFFAVRPEGSVSTLKIQRTERGDSAVYLCASSPDIYNEQFFGPGTRLTVL.